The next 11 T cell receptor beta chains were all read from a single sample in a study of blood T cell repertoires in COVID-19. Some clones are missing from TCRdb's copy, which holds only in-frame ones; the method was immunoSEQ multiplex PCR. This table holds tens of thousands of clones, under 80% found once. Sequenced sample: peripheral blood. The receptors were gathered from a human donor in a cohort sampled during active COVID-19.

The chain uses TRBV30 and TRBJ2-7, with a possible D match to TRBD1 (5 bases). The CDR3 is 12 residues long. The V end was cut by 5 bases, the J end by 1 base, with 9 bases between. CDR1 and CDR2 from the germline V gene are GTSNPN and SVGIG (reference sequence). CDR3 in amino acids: CAWDQGSYEQYF. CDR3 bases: TGTGCCTGGGATCAGGGTTCCTACGAGCAGTACTTC.

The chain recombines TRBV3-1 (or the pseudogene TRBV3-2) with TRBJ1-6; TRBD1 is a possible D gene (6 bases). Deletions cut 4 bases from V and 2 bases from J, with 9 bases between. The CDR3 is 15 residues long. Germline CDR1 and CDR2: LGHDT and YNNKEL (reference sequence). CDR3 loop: CASSRTDPYNSPLHF. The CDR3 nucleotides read TGTGCCAGCAGCCGGACAGACCCCTATAATTCACCCCTCCACTTT.

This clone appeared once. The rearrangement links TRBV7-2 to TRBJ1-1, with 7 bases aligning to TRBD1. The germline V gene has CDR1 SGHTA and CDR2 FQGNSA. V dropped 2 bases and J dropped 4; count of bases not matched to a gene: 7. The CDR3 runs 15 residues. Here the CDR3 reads CASSLSEGAGTEAFF. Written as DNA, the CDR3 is TGTGCCAGCAGCTTAAGCGAGGGGGCGGGCACTGAAGCTTTCTTT.

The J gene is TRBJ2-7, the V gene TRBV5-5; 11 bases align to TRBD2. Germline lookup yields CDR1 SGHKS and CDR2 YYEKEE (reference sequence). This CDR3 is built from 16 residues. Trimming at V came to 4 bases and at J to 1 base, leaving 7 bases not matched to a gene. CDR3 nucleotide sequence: TGTGCCAGCAGCCGCGCGACTAGCGGGGTTTCCTACGAGCAGTACTTC. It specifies CASSRATSGVSYEQYF.

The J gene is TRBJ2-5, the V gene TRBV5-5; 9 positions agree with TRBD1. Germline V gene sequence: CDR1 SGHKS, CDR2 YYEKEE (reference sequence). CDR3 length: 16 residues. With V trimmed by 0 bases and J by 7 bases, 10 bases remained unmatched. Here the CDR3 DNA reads TGTGCCAGCAGCTTGGTGGCGGGACAGGGCCAATTGACCCAGTACTTC. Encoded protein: CASSLVAGQGQLTQYF.

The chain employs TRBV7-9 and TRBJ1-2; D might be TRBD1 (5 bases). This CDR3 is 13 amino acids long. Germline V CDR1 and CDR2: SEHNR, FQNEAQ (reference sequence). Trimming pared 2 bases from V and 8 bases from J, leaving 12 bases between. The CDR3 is CASSLPLGQGYTF. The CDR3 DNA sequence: TGTGCCAGCAGCTTACCCTTAGGACAAGGCTACACCTTC.

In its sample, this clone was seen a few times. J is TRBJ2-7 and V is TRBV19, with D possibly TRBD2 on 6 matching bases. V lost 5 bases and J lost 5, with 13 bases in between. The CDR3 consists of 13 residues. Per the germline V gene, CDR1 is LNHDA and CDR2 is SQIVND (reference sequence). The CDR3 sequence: CASSSVRGDEQYF. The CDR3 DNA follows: TGTGCCAGTAGTTCCGTCCGCGGGGACGAGCAGTACTTC.

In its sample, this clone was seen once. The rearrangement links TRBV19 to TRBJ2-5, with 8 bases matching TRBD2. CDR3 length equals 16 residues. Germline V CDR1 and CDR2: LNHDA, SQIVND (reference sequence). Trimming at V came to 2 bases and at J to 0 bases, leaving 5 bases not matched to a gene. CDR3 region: CASSIRRGGNQETQYF. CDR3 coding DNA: TGTGCCAGTAGTATAAGGCGCGGGGGGAACCAAGAGACCCAGTACTTC. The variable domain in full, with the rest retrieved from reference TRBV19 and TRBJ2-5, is DGGITQSPKYLFRKEGQNVTLSCEQNLNHDAMYWYRQDPGQGLRLIYYSQIVNDFQKGDIAEGYSVSREKKESFPLTVTSAQKNPTAFYLCASSIRRGGNQETQYFGPGTRLLVL.

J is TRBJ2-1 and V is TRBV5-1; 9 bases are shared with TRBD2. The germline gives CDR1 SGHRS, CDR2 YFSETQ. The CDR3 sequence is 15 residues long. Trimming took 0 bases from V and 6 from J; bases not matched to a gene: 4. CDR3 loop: CASSLVAGGLNEQFF. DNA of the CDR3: TGCGCCAGCAGCTTGGTGGCGGGGGGGCTCAATGAGCAGTTCTTC.

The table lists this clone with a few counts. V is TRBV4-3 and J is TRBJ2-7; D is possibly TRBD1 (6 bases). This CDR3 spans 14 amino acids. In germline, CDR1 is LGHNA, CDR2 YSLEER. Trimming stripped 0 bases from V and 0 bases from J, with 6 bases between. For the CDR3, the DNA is TGCGCCAGCAGCCAAGAACAGGGCTCCTACGAGCAGTACTTC. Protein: CASSQEQGSYEQYF.

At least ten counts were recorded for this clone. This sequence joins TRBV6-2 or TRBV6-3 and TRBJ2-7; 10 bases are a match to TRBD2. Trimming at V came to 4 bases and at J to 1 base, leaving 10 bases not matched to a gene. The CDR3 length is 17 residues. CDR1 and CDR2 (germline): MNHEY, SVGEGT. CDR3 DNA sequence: TGTGCCAGCAGTTTCCTTATTAGCGGGGGGTCTTCCTACGAGCAGTACTTC. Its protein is CASSFLISGGSSYEQYF.